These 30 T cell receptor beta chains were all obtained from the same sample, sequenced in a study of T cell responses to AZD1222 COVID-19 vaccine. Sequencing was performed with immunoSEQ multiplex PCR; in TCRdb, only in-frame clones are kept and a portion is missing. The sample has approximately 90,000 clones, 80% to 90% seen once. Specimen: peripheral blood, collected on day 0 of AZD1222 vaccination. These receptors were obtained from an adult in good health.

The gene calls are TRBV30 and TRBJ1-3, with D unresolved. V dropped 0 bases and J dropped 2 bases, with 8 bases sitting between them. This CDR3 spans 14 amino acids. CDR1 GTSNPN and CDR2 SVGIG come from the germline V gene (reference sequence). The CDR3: CAWSVTVPGNTIYF. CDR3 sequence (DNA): TGTGCCTGGAGTGTTACAGTCCCTGGAAACACCATATATTTT. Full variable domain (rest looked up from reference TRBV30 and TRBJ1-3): SQTIHQWPATLVQPVGSPLSLECTVEGTSNPNLYWYRQAAGRGLQLLFYSVGIGQISSEVPQNLSASRPQDRQFILSSKKLLLSDSGFYLCAWSVTVPGNTIYFGEGSWLTVV.

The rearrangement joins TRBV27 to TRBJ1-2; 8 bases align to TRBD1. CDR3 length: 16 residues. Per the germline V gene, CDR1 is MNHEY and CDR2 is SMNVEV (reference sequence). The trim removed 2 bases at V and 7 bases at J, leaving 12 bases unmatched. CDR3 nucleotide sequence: TGTGCCAGCAGTTTAAACAGGGGGATGGGGTCGGGTGGCTACACCTTC. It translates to CASSLNRGMGSGGYTF.

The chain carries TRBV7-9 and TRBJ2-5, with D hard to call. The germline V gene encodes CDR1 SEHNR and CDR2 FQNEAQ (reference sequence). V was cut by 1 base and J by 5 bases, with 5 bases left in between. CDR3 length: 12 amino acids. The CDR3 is CASSLDSETQYF. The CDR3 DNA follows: TGTGCCAGCAGCTTAGATTCGGAGACCCAGTACTTC.

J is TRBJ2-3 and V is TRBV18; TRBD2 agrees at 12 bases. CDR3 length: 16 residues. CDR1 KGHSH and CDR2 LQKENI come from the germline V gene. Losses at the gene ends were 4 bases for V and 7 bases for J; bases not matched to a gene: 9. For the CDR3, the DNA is TGTGCCAGCTCACAGACTAGCGGGAGCGGTCCACATACGCAGTATTTT. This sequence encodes CASSQTSGSGPHTQYF.

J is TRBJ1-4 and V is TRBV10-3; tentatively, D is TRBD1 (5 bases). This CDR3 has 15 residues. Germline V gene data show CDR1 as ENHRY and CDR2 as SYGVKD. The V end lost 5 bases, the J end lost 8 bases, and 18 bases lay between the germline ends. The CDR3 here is CAISPTEGHGEKLFF. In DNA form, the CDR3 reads TGTGCCATCAGTCCGACGGAGGGGCACGGAGAAAAACTGTTTTTT.

CDR3 in amino acids: CASSIAGNEKLFF. The DNA of the CDR3 is TGTGCCAGTAGTATCGCAGGAAATGAAAAACTGTTTTTT. V and J are TRBV19 and TRBJ1-4; D unclear. Between the trimmed V and J ends, which lost 3 bases and 5 bases, there was a span of 7 bases. The CDR3 consists of 13 residues. The germline CDR1 and CDR2 sequences are LNHDA and SQIVND (reference sequence).

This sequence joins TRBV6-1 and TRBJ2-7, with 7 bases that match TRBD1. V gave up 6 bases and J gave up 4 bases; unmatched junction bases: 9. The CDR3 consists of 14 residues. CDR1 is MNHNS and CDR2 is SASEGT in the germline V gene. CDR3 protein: CASSWGQFSYEQYF. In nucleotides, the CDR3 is TGTGCCAGCAGCTGGGGACAGTTTTCTTACGAGCAGTACTTC.

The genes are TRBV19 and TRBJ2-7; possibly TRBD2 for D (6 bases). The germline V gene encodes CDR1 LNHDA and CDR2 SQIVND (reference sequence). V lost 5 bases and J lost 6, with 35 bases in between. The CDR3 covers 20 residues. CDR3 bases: TGTGCCAGTAGTCGCATTTCTTCGGCCGGGGGAGCGGGCCATCTAGGCGAGCAGTACTTC. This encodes CASSRISSAGGAGHLGEQYF.

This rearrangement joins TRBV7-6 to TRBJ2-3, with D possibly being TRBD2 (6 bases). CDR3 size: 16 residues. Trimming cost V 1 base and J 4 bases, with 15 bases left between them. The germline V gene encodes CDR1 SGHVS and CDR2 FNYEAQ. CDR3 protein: CASSLGPGVEADTQYF. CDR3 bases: TGTGCCAGCAGCTTAGGACCGGGAGTTGAGGCAGATACGCAGTATTTT.

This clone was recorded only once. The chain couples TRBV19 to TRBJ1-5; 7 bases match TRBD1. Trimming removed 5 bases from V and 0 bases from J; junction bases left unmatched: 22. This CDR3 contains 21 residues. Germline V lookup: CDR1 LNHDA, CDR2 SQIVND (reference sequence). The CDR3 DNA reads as TGTGCCAGTAGTCCTCTCTTAAGCCTTAGGGGGCCCTCCAATAGCAATCAGCCCCAGCATTTT. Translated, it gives CASSPLLSLRGPSNSNQPQHF.

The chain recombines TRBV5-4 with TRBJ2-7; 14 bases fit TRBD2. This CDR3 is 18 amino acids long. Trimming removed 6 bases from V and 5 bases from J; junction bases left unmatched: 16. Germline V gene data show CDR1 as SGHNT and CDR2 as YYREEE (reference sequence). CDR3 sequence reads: CASNPSGTSGSTRDEQYF. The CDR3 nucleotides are TGTGCCAGCAACCCCTCCGGGACTAGCGGGAGCACCCGCGACGAGCAGTACTTC. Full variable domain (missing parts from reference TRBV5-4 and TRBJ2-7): ETGVTQSPTHLIKTRGQQVTLRCSSQSGHNTVSWYQQALGQGPQFIFQYYREEENGRGNFPPRFSGLQFPNYSSELNVNALELDDSALYLCASNPSGTSGSTRDEQYFGPGTRLTVT.

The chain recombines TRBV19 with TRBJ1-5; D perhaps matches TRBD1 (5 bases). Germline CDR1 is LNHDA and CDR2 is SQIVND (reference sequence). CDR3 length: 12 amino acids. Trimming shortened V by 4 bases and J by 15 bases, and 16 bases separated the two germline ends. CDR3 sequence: CASSSPGQKGHF. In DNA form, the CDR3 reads TGTGCCAGTAGTAGCCCCGGACAAAAGGGGCATTTT.

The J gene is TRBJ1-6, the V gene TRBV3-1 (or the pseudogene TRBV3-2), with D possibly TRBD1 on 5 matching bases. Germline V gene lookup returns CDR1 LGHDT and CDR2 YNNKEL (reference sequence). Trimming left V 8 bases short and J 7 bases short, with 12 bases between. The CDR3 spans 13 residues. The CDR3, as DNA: TGTGCCAGCGCGACAGTGGTAAATTCACCCCTCCACTTT. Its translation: CASATVVNSPLHF.

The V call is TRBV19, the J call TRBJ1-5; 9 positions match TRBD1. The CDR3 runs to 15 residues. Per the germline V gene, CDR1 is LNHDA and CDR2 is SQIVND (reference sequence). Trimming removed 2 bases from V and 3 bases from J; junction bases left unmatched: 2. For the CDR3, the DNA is TGTGCCAGTAGTATATGGGACAGGGACAATCAGCCCCAGCATTTT. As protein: CASSIWDRDNQPQHF.

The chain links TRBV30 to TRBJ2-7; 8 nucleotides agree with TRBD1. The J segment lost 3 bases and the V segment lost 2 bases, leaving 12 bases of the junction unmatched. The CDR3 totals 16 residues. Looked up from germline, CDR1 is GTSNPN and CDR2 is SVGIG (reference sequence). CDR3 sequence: CAWSLRRGQGLYEQYF. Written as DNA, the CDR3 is TGTGCCTGGAGTCTCCGTCGTGGACAGGGACTCTACGAGCAGTACTTC. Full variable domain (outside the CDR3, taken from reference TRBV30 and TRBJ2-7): SQTIHQWPATLVQPVGSPLSLECTVEGTSNPNLYWYRQAAGRGLQLLFYSVGIGQISSEVPQNLSASRPQDRQFILSSKKLLLSDSGFYLCAWSLRRGQGLYEQYFGPGTRLTVT.

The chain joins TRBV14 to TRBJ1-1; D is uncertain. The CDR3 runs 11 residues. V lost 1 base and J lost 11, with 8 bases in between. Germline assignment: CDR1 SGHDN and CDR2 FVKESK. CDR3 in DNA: TGTGCCAGCAGCCAAGGAGGTCGGGCTTTCTTT. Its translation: CASSQGGRAFF.

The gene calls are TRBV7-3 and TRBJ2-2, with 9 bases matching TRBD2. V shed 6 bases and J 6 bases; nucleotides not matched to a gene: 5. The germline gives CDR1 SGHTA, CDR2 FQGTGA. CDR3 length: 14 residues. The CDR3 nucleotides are TGTGCCAGCAGATTTAGCGGGAGCTCCGGGGAGCTGTTTTTT. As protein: CASRFSGSSGELFF.

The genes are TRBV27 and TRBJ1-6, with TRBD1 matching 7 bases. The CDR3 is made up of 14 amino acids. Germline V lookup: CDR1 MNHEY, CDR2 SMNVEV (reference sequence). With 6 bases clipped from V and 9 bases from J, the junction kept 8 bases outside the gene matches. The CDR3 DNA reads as TGTGCCAGCAGCCCCAGGGGGGTCGGTTCACCCCTCCACTTT. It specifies CASSPRGVGSPLHF.

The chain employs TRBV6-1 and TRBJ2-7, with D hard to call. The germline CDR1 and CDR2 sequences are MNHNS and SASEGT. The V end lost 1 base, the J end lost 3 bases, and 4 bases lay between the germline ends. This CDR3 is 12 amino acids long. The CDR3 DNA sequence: TGTGCCAGCAGTGAAGATATCTACGAGCAGTACTTC. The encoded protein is CASSEDIYEQYF.

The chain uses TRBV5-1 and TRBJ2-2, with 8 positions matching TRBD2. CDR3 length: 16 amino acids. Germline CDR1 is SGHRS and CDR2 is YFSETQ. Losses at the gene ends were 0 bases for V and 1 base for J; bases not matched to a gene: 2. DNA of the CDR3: TGCGCCAGCAGCTTGGAGAGCGGGAGGAACACCGGGGAGCTGTTTTTT. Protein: CASSLESGRNTGELFF.

The CDR3 loop reads CASSLAGGGEAFF. The DNA of the CDR3 is TGTGCCAGCAGCTTAGCGGGCGGGGGTGAAGCTTTCTTT. This rearrangement joins TRBV7-9 to TRBJ1-1, with D perhaps TRBD1 (5 bases). The CDR3 has 13 residues. V lost 0 bases, J lost 7 bases, and 9 bases lay in between. CDR1 is SEHNR and CDR2 is FQNEAQ in the germline V gene (reference sequence).

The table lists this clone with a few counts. DNA for the CDR3: TGTGCCAGCAGCTTAGAGCCGGGACTAGCTTTGTTCTTC. Protein: CASSLEPGLALFF. This chain connects TRBV11-2 to TRBJ2-1; the match to TRBD2 covers 9 bases. Germline V lookup: CDR1 SGHAT, CDR2 FQNNGV. The CDR3 is made up of 13 amino acids. With 0 bases clipped from V and 15 bases from J, the junction kept 6 bases outside the gene matches.

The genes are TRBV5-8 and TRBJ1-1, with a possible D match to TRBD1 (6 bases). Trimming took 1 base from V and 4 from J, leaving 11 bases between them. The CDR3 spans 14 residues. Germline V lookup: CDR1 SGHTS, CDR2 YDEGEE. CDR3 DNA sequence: TGTGCCAGCAGCTTGACAGGGTGGGGCACTGAAGCTTTCTTT. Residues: CASSLTGWGTEAFF.

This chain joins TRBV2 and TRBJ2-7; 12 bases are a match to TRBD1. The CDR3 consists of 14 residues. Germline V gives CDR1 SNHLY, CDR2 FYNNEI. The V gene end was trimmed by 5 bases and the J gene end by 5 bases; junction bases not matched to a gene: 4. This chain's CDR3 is CASSSGTGGHEQYF. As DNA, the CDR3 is TGTGCCAGCAGTTCTGGGACAGGGGGCCACGAGCAGTACTTC.

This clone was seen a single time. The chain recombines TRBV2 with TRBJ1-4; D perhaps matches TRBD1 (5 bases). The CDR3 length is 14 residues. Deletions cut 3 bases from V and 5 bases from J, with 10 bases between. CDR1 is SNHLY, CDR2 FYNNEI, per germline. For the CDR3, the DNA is TGTGCCAGCAGTGAGCAGGGAGGGAATGAAAAACTGTTTTTT. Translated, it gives CASSEQGGNEKLFF.

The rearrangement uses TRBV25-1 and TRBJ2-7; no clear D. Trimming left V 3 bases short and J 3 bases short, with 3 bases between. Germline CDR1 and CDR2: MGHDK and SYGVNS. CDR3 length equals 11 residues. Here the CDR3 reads CASSDIYEQYF. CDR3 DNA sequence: TGTGCCAGCAGTGATATCTACGAGCAGTACTTC.

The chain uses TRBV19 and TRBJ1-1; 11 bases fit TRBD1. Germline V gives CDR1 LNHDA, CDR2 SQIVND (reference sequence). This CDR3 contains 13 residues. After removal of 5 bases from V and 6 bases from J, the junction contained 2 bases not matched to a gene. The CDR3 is CASSPDRGPEAFF. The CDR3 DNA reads TGTGCCAGTAGTCCGGACAGGGGGCCTGAAGCTTTCTTT.

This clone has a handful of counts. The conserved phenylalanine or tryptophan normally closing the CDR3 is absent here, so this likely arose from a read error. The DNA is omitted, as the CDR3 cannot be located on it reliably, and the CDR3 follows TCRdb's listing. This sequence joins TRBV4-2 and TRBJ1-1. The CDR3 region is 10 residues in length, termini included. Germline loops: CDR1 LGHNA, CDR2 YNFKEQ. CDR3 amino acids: CASSPFPLRL.

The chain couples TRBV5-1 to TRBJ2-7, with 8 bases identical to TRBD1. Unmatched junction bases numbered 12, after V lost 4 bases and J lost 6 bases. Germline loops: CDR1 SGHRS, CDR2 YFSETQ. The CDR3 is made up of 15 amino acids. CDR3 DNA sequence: TGCGCCAGCAGCCCCGGTATGACTGACAGGGGCGAGCAGTACTTC. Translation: CASSPGMTDRGEQYF.

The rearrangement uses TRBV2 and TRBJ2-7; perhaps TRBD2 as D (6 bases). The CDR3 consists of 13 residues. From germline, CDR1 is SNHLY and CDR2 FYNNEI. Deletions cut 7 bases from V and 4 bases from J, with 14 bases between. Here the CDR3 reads CASMGSGLYEQYF. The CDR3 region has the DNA TGTGCCAGCATGGGTAGCGGCCTATACGAGCAGTACTTC.